A single sample gave rise to the 28 T cell receptor beta chains below, sequenced in a study of T cells in women clearing cervical HPV infection. Some clones are missing from TCRdb's copy, which holds only in-frame ones; the method was immunoSEQ multiplex PCR. The sample totals roughly 31,000 clones. The sample consisted of blood buffy coat. All receptors derive from a woman between 18 and 70 years old with a cervical HPV16 infection that either progressed to CIN3+ or cleared (not recorded which).

Remarks on this clone: Coverage ceases 3 residues before the CDR3 finishes, and the germline J gene fills in the end. This chain links TRBV19 with TRBJ1-4; D is unresolved. The germline V gene has CDR1 LNHDA and CDR2 SQIVND (reference sequence). V was trimmed by 3 bases and J by 0 bases, leaving 8 bases between them. This CDR3 is built from 15 residues. CDR3 region: CASSILGATNEKLFF. The sequenced CDR3 bases are TGTGCCAGTAGTATCCTCGGGGCAACTAATGAAAAA.

A remark on this clone: The read finishes 3 residues shy of the CDR3 end, and the germline J gene is used to complete it. J is TRBJ2-3 and V is TRBV5-1; no firm D call. The CDR3 contains 14 residues. The germline V and J ends were trimmed by 1 base and 6 bases, with 12 bases remaining between them. The germline V gene encodes CDR1 SGHRS and CDR2 YFSETQ. The covered CDR3 bases are TGCGCCAGCAGCTTGAGCCAGAGCGTGGATACG. Protein: CASSLSQSVDT. The whole CDR3 sequence is CASSLSQSVDTQYF.

Of note for this clone: The CDR3 end is not reached by the read, which stops 3 residues before it; the germline J gene fills it in. The rearrangement joins TRBV6-2 or TRBV6-3 to TRBJ1-6, with a weak D call TRBD1 (6 bases). The CDR3 totals 17 residues. Germline V gene data show CDR1 as MNHEY and CDR2 as SVGEGT. This CDR3 is CASSYSRGRQVWSSLHF. The CDR3 DNA, read in part, is TGTGCCAGCAGTTACTCGAGAGGCAGACAGGTTTGGTCTTCC.

Regarding this clone: The observed sequence ends 3 residues before the CDR3 terminus, with the missing tail filled in from the germline J gene. The chain joins TRBV20-1 to TRBJ2-4; D is perhaps TRBD1 (5 bases). The CDR3 is made up of 14 amino acids. Germline V gene lookup returns CDR1 DFQATT and CDR2 SNEGSKA (reference sequence). This chain's CDR3 is CSARGNTGLETQYF. The sequenced part of the CDR3 DNA is TGCAGTGCTAGGGGAAACACAGGTCTCGAGACT.

With regard to this clone: Sequencing ends 3 residues short of the CDR3 end; the germline J gene provides the rest. The V and J genes are TRBV2 and TRBJ2-6, with unresolved D. V was pared by 2 bases and J by 0 bases, with 5 bases between. The V gene's germline CDR1 is SNHLY and CDR2 FYNNEI. This CDR3 is built from 15 residues. CDR3 DNA (partial): TGTGCCAGCAGTGAAAATCACTCTGGGGCCAACGTC. This sequence encodes CASSENHSGANV. The whole CDR3 is CASSENHSGANVLTF.

A remark on this clone: The read comes to an end 3 residues before the CDR3 does, leaving the germline J gene to fill in the end. This sequence joins TRBV19 and TRBJ2-3; TRBD1 matches 7 bases. The CDR3 is made up of 15 amino acids. The germline CDR1 and CDR2 sequences are LNHDA and SQIVND (reference sequence). V was pared by 5 bases and J by 1 base, with 6 bases of the junction left unmatched. The CDR3: CASSLQGWGTDTQYF. The covered CDR3 bases are TGTGCCAGTAGTCTACAGGGGTGGGGCACAGATACG.

Partial CDR3 DNA: TGTGCCAGCAGCTTAGAGTCAGGGAGGATTTCACCA. It translates to CASSLESGRISP. The whole CDR3 protein reads CASSLESGRISPLFF. J is TRBJ1-4 and V is TRBV13, with a weak D call TRBD1 (5 bases). The missing CDR3 end, 3 residues past where the read stops, is filled in from the germline J gene. Germline values: CDR1 PRHDT, CDR2 FYEKMQ (reference sequence). The CDR3 has 15 amino acids.

As to this clone: The read halts 3 residues ahead of the CDR3 end, with the missing end drawn from the germline J gene. V is TRBV5-1 and J is TRBJ1-4, with D uncertain. The CDR3 runs to 15 residues. Per the germline V gene, CDR1 is SGHRS and CDR2 is YFSETQ. V lost 0 bases and J 8 bases, leaving 14 bases between the germline ends. The sequenced part of the CDR3 DNA is TGCGCCAGCAGCTTGGCGGCAGGAAGCAGCGAAAAA. Its protein product is CASSLAAGSSEK. In full, the CDR3 reads CASSLAAGSSEKLFF.

About this clone: The CDR3 goes on 3 residues after the read ends, and that part is filled in from the germline J gene. This chain links TRBV20-1 with TRBJ2-7, with TRBD1 matching 8 bases. J gave up 3 bases and V 2 bases, and 3 bases lay outside the gene matches. The CDR3 covers 13 residues. CDR1 is DFQATT and CDR2 is SNEGSKA in the germline V gene (reference sequence). The chain's CDR3 is CSARTGQDYEQYF. Incomplete CDR3 DNA: TGCAGTGCTAGAACGGGACAGGACTACGAG.

The CDR3 region is CASSIGTGGYGQYF. The sequenced CDR3 bases are TGTGCCAGTAGTATAGGGACAGGAGGCTATGGT. J is TRBJ2-4 and V is TRBV19, with 7 bases that match TRBD1. The observed sequence ends 3 residues before the CDR3 terminus, with the missing tail filled in from the germline J gene. The CDR3 covers 14 residues. Germline loops: CDR1 LNHDA, CDR2 SQIVND (reference sequence).

Note on this clone: With the read ending 3 residues before the CDR3 end, the germline J gene is used to fill in that end. The chain combines TRBV5-1 with TRBJ1-1; maybe TRBD1 (6 bases). Germline loops: CDR1 SGHRS, CDR2 YFSETQ. The CDR3 has 15 residues. Trimming removed 2 bases from V and 2 bases from J, with 13 bases in between. The CDR3 here is CASSFSTGVNTEAFF. The DNA read from the CDR3 is TGCGCCAGCAGCTTTTCGACAGGCGTTAACACTGAA.

On this clone itself: The read stops 3 residues short of the end of the CDR3; the missing end is completed from the germline J gene. The chain recombines TRBV7-9 with TRBJ1-2; D is possibly TRBD1 (5 bases). Germline V gives CDR1 SEHNR, CDR2 FQNEAQ (reference sequence). The CDR3 runs to 15 residues. The CDR3 sequence: CASSLDGTTIYDYTF. The DNA read from the CDR3 is TGTGCCAGCAGCTTAGACGGGACTACTATATACGAC.

Worth noting for this clone: Sequencing ends 3 residues short of the CDR3 end; the germline J gene provides the rest. The chain uses TRBV30 and TRBJ2-1; 12 positions match TRBD2. The germline gives CDR1 GTSNPN, CDR2 SVGIG (reference sequence). CDR3 length: 14 residues. Trimming took 3 bases from V and 9 from J; bases not matched to a gene: 6. The CDR3 protein is CAWRLAGGPGEQFF. The CDR3 bases that were read are TGTGCCTGGAGGCTAGCGGGGGGGCCGGGTGAG.

To note about this clone: The read gets to within 3 residues of the CDR3 end, and the germline J gene fills in the rest. V gene TRBV18 combines with J gene TRBJ1-2, with D maybe TRBD1 (6 bases). Germline lookup yields CDR1 KGHSH and CDR2 LQKENI. The CDR3 has 15 residues. The CDR3 protein is CASSQNSGGAHDYTF. CDR3 DNA (partial): TGTGCCAGCTCACAAAATAGCGGGGGGGCGCATGAC.

Of note for this clone: The read ends 3 residues early relative to the CDR3; the germline J gene fills the gap. The chain couples TRBV5-6 to TRBJ2-4, with D perhaps TRBD2 (5 bases). This CDR3 has 14 amino acids. Per germline, CDR1 SGHDT and CDR2 YYEEEE. The CDR3 DNA, read in part, is TGTGCCAGCAGCTTGGGTTGGGGTGACTATGGT. Residues: CASSLGWGDYG. The whole CDR3 is CASSLGWGDYGQYF.

A remark on this clone: The read finishes 3 residues shy of the CDR3 end, and the germline J gene is used to complete it. J is TRBJ1-4 and V is TRBV19; tentatively, D is TRBD1 (5 bases). This CDR3 region has 13 residues. The germline V gene has CDR1 LNHDA and CDR2 SQIVND (reference sequence). The CDR3 protein is CASSIFGEGKLFF. The CDR3 bases that were read are TGTGCCAGTAGTATATTTGGTGAGGGGAAA.

A word on this clone: The read falls 3 residues short of the CDR3 end, and the missing part is taken from the germline J gene. The chain combines TRBV7-6 with TRBJ2-2; 8 positions match TRBD1. CDR1 and CDR2 (germline): SGHVS, FNYEAQ. This CDR3 comprises 15 residues. CDR3 protein: CASSQRQGSNEKLFF. The part of the CDR3 DNA that was read is TGTGCCAGCAGCCAAAGACAGGGGAGTAATGAAAAG.

A word on this clone: The observed sequence ends 3 residues before the CDR3 terminus, with the missing tail filled in from the germline J gene. This chain joins TRBV29-1 and TRBJ2-2, with 7 positions matching TRBD1. Germline loops: CDR1 SQVTM, CDR2 ANQGSEA. This CDR3 has 13 residues. After removal of 6 bases from V and 5 bases from J, the junction contained 6 bases not matched to a gene. CDR3 protein: CSVYTGETGELFF. The sequenced part of the CDR3 DNA is TGCAGCGTATACACAGGGGAGACCGGGGAG.

A note on this clone: From the germline J gene comes the end of the CDR3, since the read stops 3 residues before it. The rearrangement links TRBV7-6 to TRBJ1-4, with a possible D match to TRBD1 (6 bases). CDR1 is SGHVS, CDR2 FNYEAQ, per germline. Trimming took off 1 base at V and 8 bases at J, with 14 bases between the two ends. This CDR3 spans 15 amino acids. The covered CDR3 bases are TGTGCCAGCAGCTTAGGGTATCAGGGGCGGGAAAAA. This sequence encodes CASSLGYQGREK. The whole CDR3 is CASSLGYQGREKLFF.

Of note for this clone: With the read ending 3 residues before the CDR3 end, the germline J gene is used to fill in that end. J is TRBJ1-2 and V is TRBV19, with D unresolved. Germline CDR1 LNHDA, CDR2 SQIVND (reference sequence). CDR3 length: 11 residues. CDR3 DNA (partial): TGTGCCAGTAGTAACTACTACGAC. This gives the protein CASSNYYD. The whole CDR3 protein is CASSNYYDYTF.

With respect to this clone: The read finishes 3 residues shy of the CDR3 end, and the germline J gene is used to complete it. V is TRBV28 and J is TRBJ2-1, with 8 bases matching TRBD1. CDR1 and CDR2 from the germline V gene are MDHEN and SYDVKM. The CDR3 consists of 14 residues. With 7 bases clipped from V and 1 base from J, the junction kept 3 bases outside the gene matches. The CDR3 bases that were read are TGTGCCAGCATCACAGGGGGGTCCTACAATGAG. Translation gives CASITGGSYNE. The complete CDR3 reads CASITGGSYNEQFF.

Comments on this clone: The read comes to an end 3 residues before the CDR3 does, leaving the germline J gene to fill in the end. The chain carries TRBV30 and TRBJ1-1; D is ambiguous. The CDR3 contains 12 residues. Trimming removed 2 bases at V and 1 base at J, with 5 bases between. Germline assignment: CDR1 GTSNPN and CDR2 SVGIG (reference sequence). CDR3 loop: CAWSFRNTEAFF. Incomplete CDR3 DNA: TGTGCCTGGAGTTTCAGGAACACTGAA.

Regarding this clone: The read ends 3 residues shy of where the CDR3 ends; the end is completed using the germline J gene. The genes are TRBV29-1 and TRBJ2-3; TRBD1 matches 7 bases. The CDR3 consists of 18 residues. Germline CDR1 and CDR2: SQVTM and ANQGSEA. Incomplete CDR3 DNA: TGCAGCGTTGAATTCCTCATAGGAGGACAGGCCAGGAGAGAGACG. It encodes CSVEFLIGGQARRET. The CDR3 in full is CSVEFLIGGQARRETQYF.

Comment on this clone: The read terminates 3 residues ahead of where the CDR3 ends, so the germline J gene completes it. The chain recombines TRBV19 with TRBJ1-2; weak D call: TRBD1 (5 bases). Between the trimmed V and J ends, which lost 7 bases and 6 bases, there was a span of 6 bases. This CDR3 spans 10 amino acids. The germline V gene has CDR1 LNHDA and CDR2 SQIVND (reference sequence). Incomplete CDR3 DNA: TGTGCCAGTAAAGGGGATGGC. Translation: CASKGDG. The whole CDR3 protein is CASKGDGYTF.

Turning to this clone: The CDR3 goes on 3 residues after the read ends, and that part is filled in from the germline J gene. This chain uses TRBV5-4 with TRBJ1-2; D gene uncertain. Germline V lookup: CDR1 SGHNT, CDR2 YYREEE (reference sequence). Trimming removed 2 bases from V and 6 bases from J, with 14 bases in between. The CDR3 has 14 amino acids. Partial CDR3 DNA: TGTGCCAGCAGCTTCTGGGCTCCCGCCCATGGC. Translated: CASSFWAPAHG. The full CDR3 sequence reads CASSFWAPAHGYTF. The full variable domain, in which reference TRBV5-4 and TRBJ1-2 provide the parts outside the CDR3, is ETGVTQSPTHLIKTRGQQVTLRCSSQSGHNTVSWYQQALGQGPQFIFQYYREEENGRGNFPPRFSGLQFPNYSSELNVNALELDDSALYLCASSFWAPAHGYTFGSGTRLTVV.

As for this clone: Coverage ceases 3 residues before the CDR3 finishes, and the germline J gene fills in the end. V and J are TRBV18 and TRBJ1-6, with 7 bases aligning to TRBD1. CDR1 KGHSH and CDR2 LQKENI come from the germline V gene. The trim removed 3 bases at V and 5 bases at J, leaving 13 bases unmatched. The CDR3 extends over 18 amino acids. Here the CDR3 reads CASSPYSGQTGNNSPLHF. The covered CDR3 bases are TGTGCCAGCTCACCGTATTCAGGACAGACAGGGAATAATTCACCC.

As to this clone: The read ends 3 residues early relative to the CDR3; the germline J gene fills the gap. V is TRBV20-1 and J is TRBJ2-7; maybe TRBD2 (6 bases). V gave up 6 bases and J gave up 2 bases, with 17 bases separating them. Germline V gene sequence: CDR1 DFQATT, CDR2 SNEGSKA (reference sequence). The CDR3 contains 14 residues. Incomplete CDR3 DNA: TGCAGTGCGATTTCTAGCGACAAGGCCTACGAG. It encodes CSAISSDKAYE. The CDR3 as a whole reads CSAISSDKAYEQYF.

Remarks on this clone: With the read ending 3 residues before the CDR3 end, the germline J gene is used to fill in that end. The chain links TRBV5-4 to TRBJ1-4, with D possibly TRBD1 on 5 matching bases. V was cut by 4 bases and J by 3 bases, with 13 bases left in between. This CDR3 region has 15 residues. In germline, CDR1 is SGHNT, CDR2 YYREEE (reference sequence). CDR3 bases read: TGTGCCAGCAGCCGGGCGGGGGTCGCTAATGAAAAA. This translates into CASSRAGVANEK. The full CDR3 reads CASSRAGVANEKLFF.